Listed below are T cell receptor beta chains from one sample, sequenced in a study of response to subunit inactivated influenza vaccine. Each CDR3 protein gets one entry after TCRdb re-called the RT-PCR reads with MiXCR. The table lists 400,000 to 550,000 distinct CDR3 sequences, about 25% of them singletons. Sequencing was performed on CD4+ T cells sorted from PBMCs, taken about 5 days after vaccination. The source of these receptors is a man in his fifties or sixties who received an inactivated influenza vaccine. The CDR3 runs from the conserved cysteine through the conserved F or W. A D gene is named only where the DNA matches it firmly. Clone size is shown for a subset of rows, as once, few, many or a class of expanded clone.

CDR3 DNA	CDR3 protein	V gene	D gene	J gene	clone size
TGTGCCAGCAGCTTAACAAGGGACAAGGCTGCTTTTGAGCAGTTCTTC	CASSLTRDKAAFEQFF	TRBV7-2	-	TRBJ2-1	-
TGTGCCAGCAGTTGGTGGGGGGATTACAATGAGCAGTTCTTC	CASSWWGDYNEQFF	TRBV12-3/TRBV12-4	-	TRBJ2-1	-
TGCAGTGCTAGAGATTCTGGGAACAATCAGCCCCAGCATTTT	CSARDSGNNQPQHF	TRBV20-1	-	TRBJ1-5	-
TGCAGTGCTAGAGAGTGGACTAGCTTTATCGAGCAGTTCTTC	CSAREWTSFIEQFF	TRBV20-1	TRBD2	TRBJ2-1	many
TGTGCCACCAGCCGGGACAGGGGGCTGGTTGGCTACACCTTC	CATSRDRGLVGYTF	TRBV6-2/TRBV6-3	TRBD1	TRBJ1-2	few
TGTGCCAGCAGAGAACACAGGGGTAGCGAGACCCAGTACTTC	CASREHRGSETQYF	TRBV6-2/TRBV6-3	TRBD1	TRBJ2-5	few
TGCGCCAGCACCGGGGTTCGGGGAAATCAGCCCCAGCATTTT	CASTGVRGNQPQHF	TRBV10-2	-	TRBJ1-5	-
TGTGCCAGCAGTTTTGGTCCTAACTATGGCTACACCTTC	CASSFGPNYGYTF	TRBV12-3/TRBV12-4	-	TRBJ1-2	few
TGTGCCAGCAGCTTGGAGGTGGGGGGATACAATGAGCAGTTCTTC	CASSLEVGGYNEQFF	TRBV5-6	-	TRBJ2-1	-
TGTGCCACCATGGGGGCCCTGAGCTCCTACGAGCAGTACTTC	CATMGALSSYEQYF	TRBV10-3	-	TRBJ2-7	few
TGTGCCAGCAGTTTAATCCAGGGTCAGGATGAGCAGTTCTTC	CASSLIQGQDEQFF	TRBV6-2/TRBV6-3	-	TRBJ2-1	-
TGCAGTGCTAGTCTGAACTATGGCTACACCTTC	CSASLNYGYTF	TRBV20-1	-	TRBJ1-2	-
TGTGCCAGCAGCTTTGGCACTTGGAACACTGAAGCTTTCTTT	CASSFGTWNTEAFF	TRBV5-6	-	TRBJ1-1	many
TGCAGCGGAAATGGTCCCCGGGGGGCTGAAGCTTTCTTT	CSGNGPRGAEAFF	TRBV29-1	-	TRBJ1-1	-
TGTGCCAGCAGTTACTCGATGCCTAGCGGGGGGTACAATGAGCAGTTCTTC	CASSYSMPSGGYNEQFF	TRBV6-2/TRBV6-3	TRBD2	TRBJ2-1	few
TGTGCCAGCAGCCAAGCCTCGGTCAGGGACGACTATGGCTACACCTTC	CASSQASVRDDYGYTF	TRBV4-2	-	TRBJ1-2	-
TGCAGTGCTAGAATTGCGGGAGTTATCTACAATGAGCAGTTCTTC	CSARIAGVIYNEQFF	TRBV20-1	TRBD2	TRBJ2-1	few
TGCGCCAGCAGCTTGGCTGGGATGGTTTACGAGCAGTACTTC	CASSLAGMVYEQYF	TRBV5-1	-	TRBJ2-7	-
TGTGCCAGCAGCTTGACAGGGTTCGCGCAGTATTTT	CASSLTGFAQYF	TRBV7-2	TRBD1	TRBJ2-3	few
TGTGCCATCAGTGAGTCGTCGGGGGGCAATGAGCAGTTCTTC	CAISESSGGNEQFF	TRBV10-3	TRBD2	TRBJ2-1	few
TGTGCCATCAGTGAGTCGAACGGATACAATGAGCAGTTCTTC	CAISESNGYNEQFF	TRBV10-3	-	TRBJ2-1	-
TGCAGTGCGGGGGGGGACAGGGGGTACGAGCAGTACTTC	CSAGGDRGYEQYF	TRBV20-1	TRBD1	TRBJ2-7	few
TGCGCCAGCAGCCAAGATACCGGGACAGCCGCATACGAGCAGTACTTC	CASSQDTGTAAYEQYF	TRBV4-3	TRBD1	TRBJ2-7	-
TGCAGTGCTTTATCTGACCAAGAGACCCAGTACTTC	CSALSDQETQYF	TRBV20-1	-	TRBJ2-5	few
TGCGCCAGCAGCTACGGACTAGCGGCACAAGAGACCCAGTACTTC	CASSYGLAAQETQYF	TRBV5-1	TRBD2	TRBJ2-5	few
TGTGCCAGCAGCTCGGGACTACACAAAGAGACCCAGTACTTC	CASSSGLHKETQYF	TRBV7-2	TRBD2	TRBJ2-5	few
TGTGCCAGCAGCTTTGGCCAAGTACCGGGGGAGCAGTACTTC	CASSFGQVPGEQYF	TRBV7-2	-	TRBJ2-7	few
TGCGCCAGCAGCCCACAGTACACCGGGGAGCTGTTTTTT	CASSPQYTGELFF	TRBV5-1	-	TRBJ2-2	few
TGTGCCAGCAGCCAAGAGTTGGGCGGGGGGATTAGCACAGATACGCAGTATTTT	CASSQELGGGISTDTQYF	TRBV4-2	TRBD2	TRBJ2-3	-
TGTGCCAGCAGCCAAGAGGGGACCCTGATCGGTAACGAGCAGTACTTC	CASSQEGTLIGNEQYF	TRBV3-1	-	TRBJ2-7	-
TGTGCCAGCAGCTTACGGGGACCGAGGACTAGCGGGAGTGGAGATACGCAGTATTTT	CASSLRGPRTSGSGDTQYF	TRBV7-3	TRBD2	TRBJ2-3	-
TGCGCCAGCAGCCTACTCGGATCTGCGCCCTATGGCTACACCTTC	CASSLLGSAPYGYTF	TRBV4-1	-	TRBJ1-2	few
TGCAGTGCTAGGGATCCCCTTGCGAATCAGCCCCAGCATTTT	CSARDPLANQPQHF	TRBV20-1	-	TRBJ1-5	few
TGTGCCAGCAGCCCCCAGGGCGGCTACGAGCAGTACTTC	CASSPQGGYEQYF	TRBV12-3/TRBV12-4	-	TRBJ2-7	many
TGTGCCAGCAGTTCAGGACAGGGGGCGTACTTC	CASSSGQGAYF	TRBV6-2/TRBV6-3	TRBD1	TRBJ2-7	-
TGCAGTGCCCATGACACCACGCCGATGAACACTGAAGCTTTCTTT	CSAHDTTPMNTEAFF	TRBV20-1	-	TRBJ1-1	few
TGTGCCAGCAGCTTAGTGGTCCATATGGGGACTAGCGTCTCTGGGGCCAACGTCCTGACTTTC	CASSLVVHMGTSVSGANVLTF	TRBV11-2	TRBD2	TRBJ2-6	-
TGCAGTGCTAGGGGACAGGGTGGCACAGATACGCAGTATTTT	CSARGQGGTDTQYF	TRBV20-1	TRBD1	TRBJ2-3	many
TGTGCCAGCAGTTTTCCCGGGACAGGGGACGAGCAGTACTTC	CASSFPGTGDEQYF	TRBV28	TRBD1	TRBJ2-7	few
TGTGCCAGCTCACCAGATATGAGGGCCGGAGCTTTCTTT	CASSPDMRAGAFF	TRBV18	-	TRBJ1-1	few
TGCGCCAGCAGCTTGGGACTAGCGAATGAGCAGTTCTTC	CASSLGLANEQFF	TRBV5-1	TRBD2	TRBJ2-1	-
TGCAGCGCTGAGACTAGCGGGGGGGCGTCCTACAATGAGCAGTTCTTC	CSAETSGGASYNEQFF	TRBV29-1	TRBD2	TRBJ2-1	-
TGTGCCAGCACCCTTGGGAGGGGAGAGGCAGATACGCAGTATTTT	CASTLGRGEADTQYF	TRBV28	TRBD2	TRBJ2-3	few
TGTGCCAGCAGTTACTCTCGCGGGGGCACCGGGGAGCTGTTTTTT	CASSYSRGGTGELFF	TRBV6-2/TRBV6-3	TRBD2	TRBJ2-2	few
TGTGCCAGCAGTTTATTTGGACAGGGGAGCACCGGGGAGCTGTTTTTT	CASSLFGQGSTGELFF	TRBV28	TRBD1	TRBJ2-2	-
TGTGCCAGCAGCGCTAGCAGGACGATGGGACTAGCGGGCAATGAGCAGTTCTTC	CASSASRTMGLAGNEQFF	TRBV9	TRBD2	TRBJ2-1	-
TGTGCCAGCAGCCTATTTCAGCCACCTAGTCCGCAGTATTTT	CASSLFQPPSPQYF	TRBV7-2	-	TRBJ2-3	many
TGTGCCAGCAGCTTAGCCGCACGGGGGAAGGTCCCCTACAATGAGCAGTTCTTC	CASSLAARGKVPYNEQFF	TRBV11-1	-	TRBJ2-1	-
TGCGCCAGCAGCCAAGCAGGGGCGACTCCCTATGGCTACACCTTC	CASSQAGATPYGYTF	TRBV4-3	-	TRBJ1-2	few
TGCGCCAGCAGCTTGGACAGGCGCCAGCCCCAGCATTTT	CASSLDRRQPQHF	TRBV5-1	-	TRBJ1-5	few
TGTGCCAGCAGCCGAGTGCTGGGGGAAGCGTATTTT	CASSRVLGEAYF	TRBV7-9	-	TRBJ2-3	-
TGCGCCAGCAGCTTACCGACTGAAGAGACCCAGTACTTC	CASSLPTEETQYF	TRBV5-1	-	TRBJ2-5	-
TGTGCCAGCAGGACGAGCCCTCGGGGGAGGGAGACCCAGTACTTC	CASRTSPRGRETQYF	TRBV7-8	-	TRBJ2-5	-
TGCAGTGCGCCTCAGTTCTATGGCTACACCTTC	CSAPQFYGYTF	TRBV20-1	-	TRBJ1-2	-
TGCAGTGCTAGGGTGTTCATGGGCCACGCGTCCTACAATGAGCAGTTCTTC	CSARVFMGHASYNEQFF	TRBV20-1	-	TRBJ2-1	-